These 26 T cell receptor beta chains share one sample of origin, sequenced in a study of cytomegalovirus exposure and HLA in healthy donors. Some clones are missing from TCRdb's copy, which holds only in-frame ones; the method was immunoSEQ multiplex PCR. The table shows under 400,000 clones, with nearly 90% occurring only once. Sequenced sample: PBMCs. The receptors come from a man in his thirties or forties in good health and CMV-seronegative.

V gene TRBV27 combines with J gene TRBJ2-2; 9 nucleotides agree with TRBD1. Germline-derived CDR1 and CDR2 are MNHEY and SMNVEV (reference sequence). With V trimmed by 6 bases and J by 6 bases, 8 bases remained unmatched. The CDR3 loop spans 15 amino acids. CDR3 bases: TGTGCCAGCAGGCCGGGACAGGGCCGCGCCGGGGAGCTGTTTTTT. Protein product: CASRPGQGRAGELFF.

The CDR3 loop is CASFQGLNTEAFF. The CDR3 DNA reads as TGTGCCAGTTTTCAGGGTTTGAACACTGAAGCTTTCTTT. The chain carries TRBV19 and TRBJ1-1; perhaps TRBD1 as D (5 bases). Germline CDR1 and CDR2: LNHDA and SQIVND (reference sequence). Trimming removed 8 bases from V and 0 bases from J, with 10 bases in between. The CDR3 totals 13 residues. The full variable domain, in which reference TRBV19 and TRBJ1-1 provide the parts outside the CDR3, is DGGITQSPKYLFRKEGQNVTLSCEQNLNHDAMYWYRQDPGQGLRLIYYSQIVNDFQKGDIAEGYSVSREKKESFPLTVTSAQKNPTAFYLCASFQGLNTEAFFGQGTRLTVV.

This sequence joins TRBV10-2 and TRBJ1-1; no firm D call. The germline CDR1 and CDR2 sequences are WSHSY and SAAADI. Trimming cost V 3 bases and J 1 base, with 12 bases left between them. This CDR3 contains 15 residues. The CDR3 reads CASSDLFGRNTEAFF. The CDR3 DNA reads TGCGCCAGCAGTGATTTATTCGGGAGGAACACTGAAGCTTTCTTT.

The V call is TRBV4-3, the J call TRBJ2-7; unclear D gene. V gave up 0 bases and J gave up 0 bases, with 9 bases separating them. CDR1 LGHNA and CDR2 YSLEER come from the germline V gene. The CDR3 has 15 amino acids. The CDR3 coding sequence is TGCGCCAGCAGCCAAGATCAAGAGAGCTCCTACGAGCAGTACTTC. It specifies CASSQDQESSYEQYF.

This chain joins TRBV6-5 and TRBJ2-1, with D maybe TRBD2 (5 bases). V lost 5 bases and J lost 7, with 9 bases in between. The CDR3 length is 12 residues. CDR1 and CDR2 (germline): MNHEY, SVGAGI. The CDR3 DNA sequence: TGTGCCAGCAGTCCGGACTCTAATGAGCAGTTCTTC. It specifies CASSPDSNEQFF.

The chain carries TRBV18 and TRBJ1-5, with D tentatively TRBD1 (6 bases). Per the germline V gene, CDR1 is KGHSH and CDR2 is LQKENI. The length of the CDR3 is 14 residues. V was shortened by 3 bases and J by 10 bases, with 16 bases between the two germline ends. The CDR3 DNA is TGTGCCAGCTCACCGGGAGGGGGACCATCCCCCCAGCATTTT. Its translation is CASSPGGGPSPQHF.

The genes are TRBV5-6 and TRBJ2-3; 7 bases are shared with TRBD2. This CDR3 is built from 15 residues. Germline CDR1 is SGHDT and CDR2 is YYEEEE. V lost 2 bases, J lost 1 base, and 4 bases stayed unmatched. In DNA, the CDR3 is TGTGCCAGCAGCTTAAGGAGCGGGGGCACAGATACGCAGTATTTT. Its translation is CASSLRSGGTDTQYF.

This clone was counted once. CDR3 in amino acids: CASSLAPMTGSNEQFF. The CDR3 DNA is TGCGCCAGCAGCTTGGCCCCGATGACGGGGAGCAATGAGCAGTTCTTC. This chain uses TRBV5-1 with TRBJ2-1, with a weak D call TRBD2 (5 bases). This CDR3 is built from 16 residues. Between the trimmed V and J ends, which lost 0 bases and 6 bases, there was a span of 16 bases. From germline, CDR1 is SGHRS and CDR2 YFSETQ.

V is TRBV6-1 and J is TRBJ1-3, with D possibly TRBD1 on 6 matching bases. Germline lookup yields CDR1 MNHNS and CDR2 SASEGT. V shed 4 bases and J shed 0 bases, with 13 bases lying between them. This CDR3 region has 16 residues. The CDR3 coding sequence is TGTGCCAGCAGTGGTGGACAGTCCGGCTCTGGAAACACCATATATTTT. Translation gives CASSGGQSGSGNTIYF.

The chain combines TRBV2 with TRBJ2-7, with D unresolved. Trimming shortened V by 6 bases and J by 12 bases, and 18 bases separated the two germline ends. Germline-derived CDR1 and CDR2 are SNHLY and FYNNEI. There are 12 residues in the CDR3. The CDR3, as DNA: TGTGCCAGCAGAGACCGGGTCGGCCTTAGGTACTTC. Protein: CASRDRVGLRYF.

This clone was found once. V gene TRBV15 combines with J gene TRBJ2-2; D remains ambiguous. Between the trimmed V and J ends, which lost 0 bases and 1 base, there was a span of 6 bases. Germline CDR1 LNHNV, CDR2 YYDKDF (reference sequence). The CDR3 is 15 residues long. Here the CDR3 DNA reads TGTGCCACCAGCAGAGATAGAGGGAACACCGGGGAGCTGTTTTTT. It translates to CATSRDRGNTGELFF.

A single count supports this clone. CDR3 sequence (DNA): TGCAGCGTTGCCGGAGTAGCAGATACGCAGTATTTT. This translates into CSVAGVADTQYF. V and J are TRBV29-1 and TRBJ2-3; D is unclear. Germline CDR1 and CDR2: SQVTM and ANQGSEA. The V end lost 4 bases, the J end lost 4 bases, and 9 bases lay between the germline ends. The CDR3 covers 12 residues.

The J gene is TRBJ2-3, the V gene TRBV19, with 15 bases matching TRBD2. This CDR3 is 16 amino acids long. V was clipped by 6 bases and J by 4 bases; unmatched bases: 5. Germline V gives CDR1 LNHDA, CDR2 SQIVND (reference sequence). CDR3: CASRPWTSGGADTQYF. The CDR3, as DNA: TGTGCCAGTAGGCCGTGGACTAGCGGGGGGGCAGATACGCAGTATTTT.

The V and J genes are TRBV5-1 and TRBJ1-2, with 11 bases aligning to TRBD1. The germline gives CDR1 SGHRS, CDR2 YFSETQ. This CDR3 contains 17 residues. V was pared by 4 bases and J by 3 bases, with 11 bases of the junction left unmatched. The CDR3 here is CASSPDRGLLMDYGYTF. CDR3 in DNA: TGCGCCAGCAGCCCGGACAGGGGGCTCCTAATGGACTATGGCTACACCTTC.

CDR3 sequence (DNA): TGTGCCAGCAGTTACTCGGTGAGACAGGGGGCCTACGAGCAGTACTTC. It is translated as CASSYSVRQGAYEQYF. V and J are TRBV6-5 and TRBJ2-7; 9 bases match TRBD1. The CDR3 covers 16 residues. The germline gives CDR1 MNHEY, CDR2 SVGAGI. V was pared by 0 bases and J by 2 bases, with 5 bases of the junction left unmatched.

CDR3 amino acids: CASSQVLGLAGWQYF. The CDR3 nucleotides are TGCGCCAGCAGCCAGGTCCTCGGACTAGCGGGGTGGCAGTACTTC. The rearrangement joins TRBV4-1 to TRBJ2-7, with 12 bases that match TRBD2. CDR3 size: 15 residues. Trimming removed 3 bases from V and 9 bases from J; junction bases left unmatched: 9. Germline V gives CDR1 MGHRA, CDR2 YSYEKL.

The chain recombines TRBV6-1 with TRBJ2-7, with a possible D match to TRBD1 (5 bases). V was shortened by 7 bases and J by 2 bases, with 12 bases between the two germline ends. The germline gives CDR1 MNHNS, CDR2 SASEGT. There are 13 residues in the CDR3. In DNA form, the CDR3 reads TGTGCCAGCATGGCGACAGAGACCTACGAGCAGTACTTC. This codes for CASMATETYEQYF.

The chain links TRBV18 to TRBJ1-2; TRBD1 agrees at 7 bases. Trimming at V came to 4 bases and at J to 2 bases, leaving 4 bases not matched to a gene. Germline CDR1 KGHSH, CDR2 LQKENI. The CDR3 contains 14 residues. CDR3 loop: CASSQSTGNYGYTF. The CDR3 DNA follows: TGTGCCAGCTCACAATCGACAGGGAACTATGGCTACACCTTC.

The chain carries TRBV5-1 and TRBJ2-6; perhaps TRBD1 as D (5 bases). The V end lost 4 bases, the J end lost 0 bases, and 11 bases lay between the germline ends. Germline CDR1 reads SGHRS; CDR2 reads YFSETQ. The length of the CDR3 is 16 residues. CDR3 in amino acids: CASSRDSTSGANVLTF. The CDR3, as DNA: TGCGCCAGCAGCCGAGACAGTACCTCTGGGGCCAACGTCCTGACTTTC.

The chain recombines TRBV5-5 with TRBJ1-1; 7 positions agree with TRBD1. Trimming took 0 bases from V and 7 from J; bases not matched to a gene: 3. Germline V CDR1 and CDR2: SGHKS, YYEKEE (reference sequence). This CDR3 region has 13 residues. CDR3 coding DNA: TGTGCCAGCAGCTTGGGACAGGGCCTTGAAGCTTTCTTT. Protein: CASSLGQGLEAFF.

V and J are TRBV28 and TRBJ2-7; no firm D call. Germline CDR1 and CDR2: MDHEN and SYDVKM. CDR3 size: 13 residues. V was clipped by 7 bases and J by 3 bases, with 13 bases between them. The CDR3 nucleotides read TGTGCCAGCATCGGGTTTCCGAGCTACGAGCAGTACTTC. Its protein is CASIGFPSYEQYF.

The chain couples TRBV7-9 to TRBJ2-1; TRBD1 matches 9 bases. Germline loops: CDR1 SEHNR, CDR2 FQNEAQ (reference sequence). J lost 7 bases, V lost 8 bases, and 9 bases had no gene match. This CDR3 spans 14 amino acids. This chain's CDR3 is CASLGTGKWNEQFF. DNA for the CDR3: TGTGCCAGCTTAGGGACAGGGAAATGGAATGAGCAGTTCTTC.

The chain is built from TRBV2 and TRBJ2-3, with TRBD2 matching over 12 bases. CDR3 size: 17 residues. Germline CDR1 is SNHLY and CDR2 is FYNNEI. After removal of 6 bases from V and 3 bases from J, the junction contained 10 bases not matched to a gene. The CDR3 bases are TGTGCCAGCAGGTCCACTAGCGGGGGGAGAACGACAGATACGCAGTATTTT. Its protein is CASRSTSGGRTTDTQYF.

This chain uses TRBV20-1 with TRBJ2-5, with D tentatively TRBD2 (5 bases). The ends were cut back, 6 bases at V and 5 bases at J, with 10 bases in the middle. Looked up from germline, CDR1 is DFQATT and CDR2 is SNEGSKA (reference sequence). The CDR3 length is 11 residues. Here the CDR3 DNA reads TGCAGTGCCGGAGGAGCGGAGACCCAGTACTTC. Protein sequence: CSAGGAETQYF.

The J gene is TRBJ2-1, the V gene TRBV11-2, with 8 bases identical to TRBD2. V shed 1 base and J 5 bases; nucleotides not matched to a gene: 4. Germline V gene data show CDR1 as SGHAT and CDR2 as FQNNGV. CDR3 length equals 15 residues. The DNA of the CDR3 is TGTGCCAGCAGCTTAGTAGGAGCGGGGGACAATGAGCAGTTCTTC. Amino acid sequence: CASSLVGAGDNEQFF.

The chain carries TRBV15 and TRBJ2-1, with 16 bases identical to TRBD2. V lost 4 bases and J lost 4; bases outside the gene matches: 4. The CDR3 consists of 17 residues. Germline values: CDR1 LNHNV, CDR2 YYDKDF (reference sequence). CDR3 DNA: TGTGCCACCAGCACCGGGACTAGCGGGGGGGCTTACAATGAGCAGTTCTTC. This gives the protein CATSTGTSGGAYNEQFF.